The clone carrying this TCR beta chain has just a few counts. Its antigen is not identified. Germline V gene lookup returns CDR1 SQVTM and CDR2 ANQGSEA. This CDR3 has 14 amino acids. V was trimmed by 4 bases and J by 6 bases, leaving 16 bases between them. These data originate in a study of T cell responses to AZD1222 COVID-19 vaccine. Points from the study as a whole: Within unmutated variant regions lay the reported targets of nearly half of spike-specific TCRs.

TCRdb's table, derived via immunoSEQ multiplex PCR, lists solely in-frame clones and lacks some. The sample includes some 100,000 clones, 80% to 90% seen only once; the top ten take over 3%. The V gene is TRBV29-1, the J gene TRBJ1-5; D not resolved. The clonotype was recovered from an adult in good health. The sample was peripheral blood, taken on day 0 of AZD1222 vaccination. CDR3 sequence reads: CSVGAPGGSQPQHF. CDR3 sequence (DNA): TGCAGCGTTGGGGCACCCGGAGGAAGTCAGCCCCAGCATTTT.